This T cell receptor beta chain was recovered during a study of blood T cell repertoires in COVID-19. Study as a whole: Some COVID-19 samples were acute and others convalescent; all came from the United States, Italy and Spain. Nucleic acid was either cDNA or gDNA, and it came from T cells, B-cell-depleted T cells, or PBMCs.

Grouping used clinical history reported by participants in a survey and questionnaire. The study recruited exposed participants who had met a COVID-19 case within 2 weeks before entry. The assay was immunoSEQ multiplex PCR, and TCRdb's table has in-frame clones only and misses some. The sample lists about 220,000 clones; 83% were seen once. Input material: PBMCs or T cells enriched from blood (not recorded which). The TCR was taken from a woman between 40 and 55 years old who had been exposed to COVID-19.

CDR3 nucleotide sequence: TGTGCCAGCAGCGAGAACTACGAGCAGTACTTC. This translates into CASSENYEQYF. V usage is TRBV7-9 and J usage is TRBJ2-7, with D unresolved. CDR1 and CDR2 (germline): SEHNR, FQNEAQ (reference sequence). The CDR3 loop spans 11 amino acids. V lost 5 bases and J 3 bases, leaving 5 bases between the germline ends.